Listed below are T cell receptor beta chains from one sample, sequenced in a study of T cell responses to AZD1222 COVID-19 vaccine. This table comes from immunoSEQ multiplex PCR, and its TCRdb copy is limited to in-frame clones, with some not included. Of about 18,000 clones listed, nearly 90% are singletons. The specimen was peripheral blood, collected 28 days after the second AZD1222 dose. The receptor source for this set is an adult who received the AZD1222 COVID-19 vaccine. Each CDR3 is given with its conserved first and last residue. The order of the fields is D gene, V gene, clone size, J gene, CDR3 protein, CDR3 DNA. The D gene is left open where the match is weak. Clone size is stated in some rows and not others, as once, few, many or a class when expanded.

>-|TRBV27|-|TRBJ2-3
CASSFLNTDTQYF
TGTGCCAGCAGTTTCCTAAACACAGATACGCAGTATTTT
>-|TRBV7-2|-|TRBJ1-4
CASSSGNLKEKLFF
TGTGCCAGCAGCTCCGGAAATTTAAAGGAAAAACTGTTTTTT
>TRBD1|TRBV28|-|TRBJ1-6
CASSPTGGIYSPLHF
TGTGCCAGCAGCCCCACAGGGGGGATTTACTCACCCCTCCACTTT
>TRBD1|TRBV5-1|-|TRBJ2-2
CASSLVGTANTGELFF
TGCGCCAGCAGCTTGGTGGGGACAGCGAACACCGGGGAGCTGTTTTTT
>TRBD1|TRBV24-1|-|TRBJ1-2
CATSERDRNYGYTF
TGTGCCACCAGTGAGCGGGACAGGAACTATGGCTACACCTTC
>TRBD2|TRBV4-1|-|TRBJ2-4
CASSQVYLAGWIQYF
TGCGCCAGCAGCCAAGTTTACCTAGCGGGGTGGATTCAGTACTTC
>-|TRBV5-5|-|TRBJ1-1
CASSLGVGTEAFF
TGTGCCAGCAGCTTGGGGGTTGGCACTGAAGCTTTCTTT
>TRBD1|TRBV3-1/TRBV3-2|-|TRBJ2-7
CASSWGTGRTREQYF
TGTGCCAGCAGCTGGGGGACAGGGAGAACCAGGGAGCAGTACTTC
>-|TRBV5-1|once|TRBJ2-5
CASSLTQLYQETQYF
TGCGCCAGCAGCTTAACACAGCTGTACCAAGAGACCCAGTACTTC
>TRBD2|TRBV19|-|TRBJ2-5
CASSPYELAGGETQYF
TGTGCCAGTAGTCCCTATGAGCTAGCGGGAGGAGAGACCCAGTACTTC
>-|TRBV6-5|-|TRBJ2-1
CASAGGRNNEQFF
TGTGCCAGCGCAGGGGGGAGAAACAATGAGCAGTTCTTC
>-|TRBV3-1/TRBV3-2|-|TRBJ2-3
CASSQDSASTDTQYF
TGTGCCAGCAGCCAAGATTCGGCGAGCACAGATACGCAGTATTTT
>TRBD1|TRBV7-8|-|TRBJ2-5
CASSLDRGQETQYF
TGTGCCAGCAGCTTGGACAGGGGGCAAGAGACCCAGTACTTC
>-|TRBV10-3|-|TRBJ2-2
CAISGGSSYTGELFF
TGTGCCATCAGTGGAGGTTCTTCTTACACCGGGGAGCTGTTTTTT
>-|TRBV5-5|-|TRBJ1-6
CASSLAEGRTHSPLHF
TGTGCCAGCAGCTTGGCCGAGGGACGGACCCATTCACCCCTCCACTTT
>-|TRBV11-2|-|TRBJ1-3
CASSLWTDGSGNTIYF
TGTGCCAGCAGCCTGTGGACAGACGGGTCTGGAAACACCATATATTTT
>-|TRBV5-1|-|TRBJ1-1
CASSTEWDTEAFF
TGCGCCAGCAGCACGGAATGGGACACTGAAGCTTTCTTT
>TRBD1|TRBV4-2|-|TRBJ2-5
CASSRKQGAGETQYF
TGTGCCAGCAGCCGTAAACAGGGGGCTGGAGAGACCCAGTACTTC
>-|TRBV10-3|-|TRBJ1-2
CAISESREGAHGYTF
TGTGCCATCAGTGAGTCGAGGGAAGGGGCACATGGCTACACCTTC
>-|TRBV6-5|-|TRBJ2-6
CASSGGGAGANVLTF
TGTGCCAGCAGCGGAGGGGGGGCTGGGGCCAACGTCCTGACTTTC
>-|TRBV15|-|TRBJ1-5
CATSRGAGAWSNQPQHF
TGTGCCACCAGCAGAGGGGCAGGGGCATGGAGCAATCAGCCCCAGCATTTT
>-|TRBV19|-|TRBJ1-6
CASSPGGSSPLHF
TGTGCCAGTAGCCCCGGGGGCAGCTCACCCCTCCACTTT
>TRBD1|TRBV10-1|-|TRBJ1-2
CASRPDRGNIGYTF
TGCGCCAGCCGCCCAGACAGGGGTAATATAGGCTACACCTTC
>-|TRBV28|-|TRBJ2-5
CASTPQGILETQYF
TGTGCCAGCACCCCGCAGGGTATTTTAGAGACCCAGTACTTC
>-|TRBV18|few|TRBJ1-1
CASSKGQGNTEAFF
TGTGCCAGCTCAAAGGGGCAGGGGAACACTGAAGCTTTCTTT
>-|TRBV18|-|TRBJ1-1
CASSARQDLNTEAFF
TGTGCCAGCTCAGCTAGACAGGATCTGAACACTGAAGCTTTCTTT
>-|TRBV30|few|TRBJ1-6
CAWTNSYNSPLHF
TGTGCCTGGACCAACTCGTATAATTCACCCCTCCACTTT
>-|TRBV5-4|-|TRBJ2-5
CASSRGQKETQYF
TGTGCCAGCAGCCGCGGACAGAAAGAGACCCAGTACTTC
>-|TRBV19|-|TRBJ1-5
CASSLVGGHQPQHF
TGTGCCAGTAGCCTCGTAGGAGGGCATCAGCCCCAGCATTTT
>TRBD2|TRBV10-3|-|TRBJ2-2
CAISESSGLVTGELFF
TGTGCCATCAGTGAGTCTTCAGGACTAGTGACCGGGGAGCTGTTTTTT
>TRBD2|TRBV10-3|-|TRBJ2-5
CAISESGLAGEETQYF
TGTGCCATCAGTGAGTCCGGACTAGCGGGAGAAGAGACCCAGTACTTC
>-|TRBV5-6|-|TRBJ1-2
CASSFGTEPYGYTF
TGTGCCAGCAGCTTTGGTACAGAACCATATGGCTACACCTTC
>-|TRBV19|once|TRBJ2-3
CASSIFRYMGASTDTQYF
TGTGCCAGTAGTATATTTCGGTATATGGGGGCCAGCACAGATACGCAGTATTTT
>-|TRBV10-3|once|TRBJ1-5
CAISESSRRNNPPQHF
TGTGCCATCAGTGAGTCGTCTCGCAGGAACAATCCGCCCCAGCATTTT
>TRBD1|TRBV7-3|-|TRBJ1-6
CASSEGQGAGNSPLHF
TGTGCCAGCAGCGAGGGACAGGGTGCGGGAAATTCACCCCTCCACTTT
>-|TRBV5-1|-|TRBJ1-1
CASSSTGLEAFF
TGCGCCAGCAGCTCCACCGGACTGGAAGCTTTCTTT
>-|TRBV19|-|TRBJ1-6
CASSSLPGDTNSPLHF
TGTGCCAGTAGCTCCCTGCCGGGAGATACGAATTCACCCCTCCACTTT
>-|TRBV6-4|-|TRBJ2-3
CASSDGHRTDTQYF
TGTGCCAGCAGTGACGGGCACAGGACAGATACGCAGTATTTT
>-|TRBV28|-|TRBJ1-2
CASSLAFRRSYGYTF
TGTGCCAGCAGTTTGGCTTTTCGAAGGAGCTATGGCTACACCTTC
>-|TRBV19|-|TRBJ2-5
CACSIQRQGGWGTQYF
TGTGCCTGTAGTATCCAACGCCAGGGTGGGTGGGGGACCCAGTACTTC
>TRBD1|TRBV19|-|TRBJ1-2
CASRVVWDSSLSGYTF
TGTGCCAGTAGGGTAGTTTGGGACAGTTCCCTATCCGGCTACACCTTC
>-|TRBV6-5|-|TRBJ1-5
CASSPGVYQPQHF
TGTGCCAGCAGTCCGGGGGTTTATCAGCCCCAGCATTTT
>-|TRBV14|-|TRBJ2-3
CASSQAWVTDTQYF
TGTGCCAGCAGCCAAGCGTGGGTCACAGATACGCAGTATTTT
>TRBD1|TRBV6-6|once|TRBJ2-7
CASSQGGQESRGEQYF
TGTGCCAGCAGTCAGGGGGGACAGGAGTCTAGGGGTGAGCAGTACTTC
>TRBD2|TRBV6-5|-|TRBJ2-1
CASSLAGAFEQFF
TGTGCCAGCAGTCTAGCGGGGGCGTTTGAGCAGTTCTTC
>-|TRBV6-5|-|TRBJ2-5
CASSFQGQETQYF
TGTGCCAGCAGCTTCCAAGGACAAGAGACCCAGTACTTC
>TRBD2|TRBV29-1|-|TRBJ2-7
CSVLLLAGGNEQYF
TGCAGCGTCCTACTTCTAGCGGGAGGGAACGAGCAGTACTTC
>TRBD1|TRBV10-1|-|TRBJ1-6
CASSGQGQSPLHF
TGCGCCAGCAGCGGACAGGGACAATCACCCCTCCACTTT
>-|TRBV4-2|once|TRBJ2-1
CASSQVDDNEQFF
TGTGCCAGCAGCCAAGTTGATGACAATGAGCAGTTCTTC